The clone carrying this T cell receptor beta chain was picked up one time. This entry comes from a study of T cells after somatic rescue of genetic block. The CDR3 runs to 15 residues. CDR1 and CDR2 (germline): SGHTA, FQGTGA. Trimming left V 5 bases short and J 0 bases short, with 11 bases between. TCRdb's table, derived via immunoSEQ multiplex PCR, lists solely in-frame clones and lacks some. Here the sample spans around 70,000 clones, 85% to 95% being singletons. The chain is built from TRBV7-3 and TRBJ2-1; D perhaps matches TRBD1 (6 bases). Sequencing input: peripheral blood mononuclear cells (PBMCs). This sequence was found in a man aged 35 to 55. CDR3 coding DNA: TGTGCCAGCAGCCAACAGGGTACCTCCTACAATGAGCAGTTCTTC. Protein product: CASSQQGTSYNEQFF.